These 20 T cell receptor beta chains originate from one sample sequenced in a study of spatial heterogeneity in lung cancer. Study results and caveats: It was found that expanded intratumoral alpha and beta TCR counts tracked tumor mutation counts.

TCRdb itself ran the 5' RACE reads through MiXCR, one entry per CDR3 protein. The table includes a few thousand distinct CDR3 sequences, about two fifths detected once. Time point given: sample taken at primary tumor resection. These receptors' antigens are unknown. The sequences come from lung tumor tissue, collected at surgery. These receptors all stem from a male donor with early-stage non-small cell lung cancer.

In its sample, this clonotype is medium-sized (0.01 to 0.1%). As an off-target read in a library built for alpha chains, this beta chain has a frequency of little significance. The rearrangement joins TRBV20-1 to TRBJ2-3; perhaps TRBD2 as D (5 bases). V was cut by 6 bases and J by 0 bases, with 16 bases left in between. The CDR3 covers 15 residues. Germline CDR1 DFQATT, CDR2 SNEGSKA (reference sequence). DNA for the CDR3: TGCAGTGCCCCTTCGTGGGAGCGGAGCACAGATACGCAGTATTTT. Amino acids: CSAPSWERSTDTQYF.

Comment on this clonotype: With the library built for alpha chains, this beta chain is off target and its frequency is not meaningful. CDR3 in DNA: TGTGCCAGCAGCCTCCCCCCGGGAGGGCCCTCTGAGACCCAGTACTTC. Translating gives CASSLPPGGPSETQYF. The rearrangement uses TRBV7-7 and TRBJ2-5; 8 bases match TRBD2. The CDR3 totals 16 residues. Germline CDR1 SSHAT, CDR2 FNYEAQ (reference sequence). V lost 5 bases to trimming and J lost 5 bases; unmatched junction nucleotides: 13.

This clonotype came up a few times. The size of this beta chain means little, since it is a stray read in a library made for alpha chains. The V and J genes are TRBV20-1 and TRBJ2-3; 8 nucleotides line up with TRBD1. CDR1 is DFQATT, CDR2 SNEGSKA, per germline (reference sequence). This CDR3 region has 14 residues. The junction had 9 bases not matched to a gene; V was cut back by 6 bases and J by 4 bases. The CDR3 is CSAPLQGGSDTQYF. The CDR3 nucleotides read TGCAGTGCCCCGTTACAGGGGGGTTCAGATACGCAGTATTTT.

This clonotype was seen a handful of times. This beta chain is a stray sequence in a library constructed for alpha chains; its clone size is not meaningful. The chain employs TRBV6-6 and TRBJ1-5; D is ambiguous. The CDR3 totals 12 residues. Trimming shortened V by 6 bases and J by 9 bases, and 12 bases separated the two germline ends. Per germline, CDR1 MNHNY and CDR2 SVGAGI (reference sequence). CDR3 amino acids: CASSTLERPQHF. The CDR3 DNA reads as TGTGCCAGCAGCACCCTAGAAAGGCCCCAGCATTTT.

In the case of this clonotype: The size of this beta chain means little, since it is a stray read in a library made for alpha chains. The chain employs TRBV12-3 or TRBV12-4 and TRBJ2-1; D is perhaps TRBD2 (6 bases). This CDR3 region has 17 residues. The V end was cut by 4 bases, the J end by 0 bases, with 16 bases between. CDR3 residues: CASSSSGDYSSYNEQFF. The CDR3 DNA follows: TGTGCCAGCAGTTCCTCGGGAGACTATAGCTCCTACAATGAGCAGTTCTTC.

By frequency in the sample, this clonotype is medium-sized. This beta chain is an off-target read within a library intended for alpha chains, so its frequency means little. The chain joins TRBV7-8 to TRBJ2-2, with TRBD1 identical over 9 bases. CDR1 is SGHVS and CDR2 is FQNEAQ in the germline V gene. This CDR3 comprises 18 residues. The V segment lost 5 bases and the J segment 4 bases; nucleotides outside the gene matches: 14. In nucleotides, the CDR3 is TGTGCCAGCAGCCCCCTTCCGGACAGGGGAATTCGCACCGGGGAGCTGTTTTTT. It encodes CASSPLPDRGIRTGELFF.

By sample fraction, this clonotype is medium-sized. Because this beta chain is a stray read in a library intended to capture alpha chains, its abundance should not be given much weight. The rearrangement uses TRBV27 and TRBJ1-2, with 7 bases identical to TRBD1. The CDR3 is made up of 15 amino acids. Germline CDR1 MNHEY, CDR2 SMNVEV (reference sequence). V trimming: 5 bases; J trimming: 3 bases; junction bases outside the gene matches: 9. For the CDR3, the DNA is TGTGCCAGCAGTCCCTGGATAGGGGGCGACTATGGCTACACCTTC. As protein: CASSPWIGGDYGYTF.

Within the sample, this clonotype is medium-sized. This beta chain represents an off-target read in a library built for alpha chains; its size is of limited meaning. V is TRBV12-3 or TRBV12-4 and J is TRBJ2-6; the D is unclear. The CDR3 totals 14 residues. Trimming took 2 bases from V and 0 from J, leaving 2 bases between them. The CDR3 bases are TGTGCCAGCAGTTTAAACTCTGGGGCCAACGTCCTGACTTTC. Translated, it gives CASSLNSGANVLTF.

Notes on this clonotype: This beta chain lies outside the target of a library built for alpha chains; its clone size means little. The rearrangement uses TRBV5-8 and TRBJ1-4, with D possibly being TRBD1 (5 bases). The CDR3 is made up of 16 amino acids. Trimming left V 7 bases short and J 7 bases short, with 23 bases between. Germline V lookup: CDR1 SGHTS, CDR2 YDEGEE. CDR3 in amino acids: CASGLGLGARAEKLFF. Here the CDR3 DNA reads TGTGCCAGCGGGTTAGGCTTAGGGGCCCGGGCTGAAAAACTGTTTTTT.

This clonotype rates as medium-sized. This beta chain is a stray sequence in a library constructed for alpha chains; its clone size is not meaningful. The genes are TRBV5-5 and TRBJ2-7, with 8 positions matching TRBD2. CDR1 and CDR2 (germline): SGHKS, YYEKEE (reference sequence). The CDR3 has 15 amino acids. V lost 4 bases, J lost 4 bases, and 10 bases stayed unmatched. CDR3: CASSPGLAVSYEQYF. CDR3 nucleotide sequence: TGTGCCAGCAGCCCAGGACTAGCCGTCTCTTACGAGCAGTACTTC.

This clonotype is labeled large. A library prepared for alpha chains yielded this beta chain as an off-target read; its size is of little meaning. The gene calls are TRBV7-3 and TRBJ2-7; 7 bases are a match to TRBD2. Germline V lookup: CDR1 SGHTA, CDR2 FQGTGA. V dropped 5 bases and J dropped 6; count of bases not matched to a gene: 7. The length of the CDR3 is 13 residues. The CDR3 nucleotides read TGTGCCAGCAGCCTGGGGGGGGATACCGAGCAGTACTTC. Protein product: CASSLGGDTEQYF.

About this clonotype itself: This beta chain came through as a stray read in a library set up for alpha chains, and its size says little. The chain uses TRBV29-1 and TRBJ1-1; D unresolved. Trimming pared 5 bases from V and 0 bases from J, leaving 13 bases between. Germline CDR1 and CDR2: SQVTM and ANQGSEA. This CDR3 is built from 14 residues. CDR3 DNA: TGCAGCGTTCAGGCGGTTAACATGAACACTGAAGCTTTCTTT. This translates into CSVQAVNMNTEAFF.

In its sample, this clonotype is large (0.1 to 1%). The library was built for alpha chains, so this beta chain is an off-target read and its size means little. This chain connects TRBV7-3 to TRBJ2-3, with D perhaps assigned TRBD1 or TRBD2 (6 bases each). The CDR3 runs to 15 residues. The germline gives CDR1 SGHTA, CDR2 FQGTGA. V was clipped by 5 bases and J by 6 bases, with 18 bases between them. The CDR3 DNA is TGTGCCAGCAGCCCCTTAAACCTAGGGGGGGATACGCAGTATTTT. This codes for CASSPLNLGGDTQYF.

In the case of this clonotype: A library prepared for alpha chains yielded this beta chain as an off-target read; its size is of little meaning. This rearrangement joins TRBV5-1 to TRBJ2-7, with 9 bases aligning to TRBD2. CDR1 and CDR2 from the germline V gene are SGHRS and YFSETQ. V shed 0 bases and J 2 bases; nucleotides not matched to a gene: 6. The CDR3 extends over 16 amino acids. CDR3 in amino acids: CASSLGAGGPPYEQYF. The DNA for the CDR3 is TGCGCCAGCAGCTTGGGGGCGGGAGGGCCTCCCTACGAGCAGTACTTC.

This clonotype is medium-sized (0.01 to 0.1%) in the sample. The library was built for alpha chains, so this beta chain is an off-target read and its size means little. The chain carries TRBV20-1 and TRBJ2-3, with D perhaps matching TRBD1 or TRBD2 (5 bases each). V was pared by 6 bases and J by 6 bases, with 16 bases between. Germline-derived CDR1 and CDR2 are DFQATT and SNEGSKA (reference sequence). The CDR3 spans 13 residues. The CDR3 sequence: CSAPTPWGDTQYF. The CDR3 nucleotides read TGCAGTGCCCCGACCCCCTGGGGGGATACGCAGTATTTT.

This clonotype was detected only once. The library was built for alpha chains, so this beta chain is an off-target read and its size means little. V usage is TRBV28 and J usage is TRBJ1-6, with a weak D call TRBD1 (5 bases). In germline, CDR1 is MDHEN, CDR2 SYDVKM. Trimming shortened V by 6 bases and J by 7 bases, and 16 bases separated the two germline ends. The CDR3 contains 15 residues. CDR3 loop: CASSPEWGRNSPLHF. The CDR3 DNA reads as TGTGCCAGCAGCCCCGAGTGGGGCAGGAATTCACCCCTCCACTTT.

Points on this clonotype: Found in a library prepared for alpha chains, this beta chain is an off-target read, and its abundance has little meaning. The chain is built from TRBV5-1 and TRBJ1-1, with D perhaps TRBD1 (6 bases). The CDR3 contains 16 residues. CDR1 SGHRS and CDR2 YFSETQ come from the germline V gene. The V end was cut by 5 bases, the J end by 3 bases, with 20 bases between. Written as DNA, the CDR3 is TGCGCCAGCAGTCCGGATGGGGGCAACCGGTACACTGAAGCTTTCTTT. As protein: CASSPDGGNRYTEAFF.

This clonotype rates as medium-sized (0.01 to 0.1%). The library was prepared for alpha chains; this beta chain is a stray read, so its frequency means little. The CDR3 loop reads CASSFGPSLNQPQHF. CDR3 bases: TGTGCCAGCAGCTTTGGGCCATCCCTTAATCAGCCCCAGCATTTT. V usage is TRBV7-2 and J usage is TRBJ1-5; no reliable D call. V lost 3 bases, J lost 4 bases, and 13 bases lay in between. Germline V CDR1 and CDR2: SGHTA, FQGNSA. The CDR3 covers 15 residues.

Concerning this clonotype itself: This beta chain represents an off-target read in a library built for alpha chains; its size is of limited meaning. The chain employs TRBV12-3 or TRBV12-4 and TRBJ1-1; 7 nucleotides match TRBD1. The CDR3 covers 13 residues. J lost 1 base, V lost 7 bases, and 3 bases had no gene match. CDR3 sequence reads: CASTGTANTEAFF. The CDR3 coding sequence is TGTGCCAGCACCGGGACAGCGAACACTGAAGCTTTCTTT.

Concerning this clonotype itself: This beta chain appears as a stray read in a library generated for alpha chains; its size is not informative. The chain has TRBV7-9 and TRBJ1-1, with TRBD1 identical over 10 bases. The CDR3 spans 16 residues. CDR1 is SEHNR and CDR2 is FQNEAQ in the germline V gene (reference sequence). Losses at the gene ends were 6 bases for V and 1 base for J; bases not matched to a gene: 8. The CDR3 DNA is TGTGCCAGCAGGCCGCCGGGACAGGGGCGGAACACTGAAGCTTTCTTT. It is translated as CASRPPGQGRNTEAFF.